This record covers a single TCR beta chain. This specimen comes from a study of blood T cell repertoires in COVID-19. Across the study: T cells, B-cell-depleted T cells, or PBMCs provided the cDNA or gDNA that served as material.

CDR3 length: 17 amino acids. From germline, CDR1 is LNHDA and CDR2 SQIVND (reference sequence). V shed 9 bases and J 1 base; nucleotides not matched to a gene: 11. Sequencing used immunoSEQ multiplex PCR; TCRdb keeps in-frame clones, though not all of them. The sample carries some 170,000 clones, about 81% recorded once. Source material: peripheral blood. This clonotype was obtained from a woman between 65 and 79 years old with acute or convalescent COVID-19. The rearrangement links TRBV19 to TRBJ1-6; TRBD1 matches at 8 bases. The DNA for the CDR3 is TGTGCCAGCAGAAGACAGGGGCAGAGGTCCTATAATTCACCCCTCCACTTT. This encodes CASRRQGQRSYNSPLHF.